The clone carrying this T cell receptor beta chain appeared many times. Its antigen is still unknown. The sample comes from a study of T cells in Graves' hyperthyroidism and ophthalmopathy. General study findings and limits: Most thyroid-expanded clonotypes above 0.001 were also found in blood.

The ends were cut back, 2 bases at V and 0 bases at J, with 9 bases in the middle. Germline assignment: CDR1 SGHAT and CDR2 FQNNGV. The CDR3 covers 15 residues. Amplification of TCR beta CDR3 regions used RNA as the template. A first-round RT-PCR of the TCR CDR3 used the HTBI primer set. MiXCR, run by TCRdb on the multiplex PCR reads, gives a single entry per CDR3 protein. This table has 250,000 to 300,000 distinct CDR3 sequences, roughly 15% appearing once. Patients between 18 and 65 years old had hyperthyroidism, newly diagnosed and lasting under 2 months. The study left out patients who had uncontrolled infection, other autoimmune disease, pregnancy or lactation.

Source material: blood. This chain joins TRBV11-2 and TRBJ2-3; D call uncertain. The sequence was collected from a woman in her forties or fifties with Graves' hyperthyroidism that later progressed to Graves' ophthalmopathy. This CDR3 is CASSLRSHSTDTQYF. The DNA for the CDR3 is TGTGCCAGCAGCTTACGTAGCCATAGCACAGATACGCAGTATTTT.